This T cell receptor beta chain was found in a study of identical twins. cDNA carried unique molecular identifiers, and a universal primer site was added by template switching. One entry per CDR3 protein, called by TCRdb with MiXCR from the 5' RACE reads. This table holds fewer than 900,000 distinct CDR3 sequences, roughly 18% found once. The V and J ends lost 9 bases and 5 bases respectively, with 10 bases between them. Germline CDR1 reads MNHNY; CDR2 reads SVGAGI (reference sequence). CDR3 size: 12 residues. This same sample was also taken into another study, of T cells expressing NK-cell markers. Turning to that study: With an anti-gamma-delta TCR antibody, sorting in several experiments was kept to alpha-beta TCR T cells.

The chain links TRBV6-6 to TRBJ2-2, with D tentatively TRBD1 (6 bases). The receptor comes from a woman under 30 in good health. Sequencing input: PBMCs. For the CDR3, the DNA is TGTGCCAGTAACAGGGAGACCGGGGAGCTGTTTTTT. Translated: CASNRETGELFF.